This T cell receptor beta chain stems from a study of metastatic and nonmetastatic thyroid tumors. Every patient underwent thyroid surgery untreated. With MiXCR, TCRdb reprocessed the PCR reads. Of tens of thousands of clones in the sample, around 17% were seen once. This clone was detected ten times or more. Sequenced: blood. This TCR was sampled from a female donor with papillary thyroid cancer or a benign thyroid nodule (not recorded which). Some clones in this sample may be carry-over from other donors' samples.

The DNA of the CDR3 is TGTGCCAGCAGCTCCGCGGGCTACGAGCAGTACTTC. Translating gives CASSSAGYEQYF. The V and J genes are TRBV7-2 and TRBJ2-7, with D possibly TRBD2 on 5 matching bases. The CDR3 has 12 amino acids. Trimming removed 4 bases from V and 3 bases from J, with 7 bases in between. Germline assignment: CDR1 SGHTA and CDR2 FQGNSA.